These 14 T cell receptor beta chains came from one sample sequenced in a study of T cell responses to AZD1222 COVID-19 vaccine. Method: immunoSEQ multiplex PCR; TCRdb's copy keeps in-frame clones and lacks some. The sample carries about 73,000 clones, 90% recorded once. The sequencing here drew on peripheral blood, taken 28 days after the second AZD1222 dose. These receptors were collected from an adult who received the AZD1222 COVID-19 vaccine.

CDR3 coding DNA: TGCGCCAGCCAAGGACTAGCGGGTACCACCTACGAGCAGTACTTC. Protein sequence: CASQGLAGTTYEQYF. The genes are TRBV10-1 and TRBJ2-7; 11 nucleotides match TRBD2. V was pared by 8 bases and J by 2 bases, with 8 bases of the junction left unmatched. Germline values: CDR1 WNHNN, CDR2 SYGVQD (reference sequence). The CDR3 has 15 residues.

The rearrangement uses TRBV28 and TRBJ2-1, with 10 bases aligning to TRBD2. CDR1 is MDHEN and CDR2 is SYDVKM in the germline V gene. Losses at the gene ends were 2 bases for V and 7 bases for J; bases not matched to a gene: 14. The CDR3 runs to 18 residues. The CDR3: CASSLGVPGLALGNEQFF. In DNA form, the CDR3 reads TGTGCCAGCAGTTTAGGAGTACCGGGACTAGCGCTGGGAAATGAGCAGTTCTTC.

The chain uses TRBV6-6 and TRBJ2-7; TRBD1 matches 8 bases. Per the germline V gene, CDR1 is MNHNY and CDR2 is SVGAGI (reference sequence). The trim removed 6 bases at V and 6 bases at J, leaving 4 bases unmatched. The CDR3 loop spans 12 amino acids. In DNA form, the CDR3 reads TGTGCCAGCAGAGGGGACAGGTCCGAGCAGTACTTC. Translated, it gives CASRGDRSEQYF.

The genes are TRBV3-1 (or the pseudogene TRBV3-2) and TRBJ2-7, with D tentatively TRBD2 (6 bases). This CDR3 has 19 amino acids. V was shortened by 0 bases and J by 4 bases, with 25 bases between the two germline ends. The germline CDR1 and CDR2 sequences are LGHDT and YNNKEL (reference sequence). CDR3 sequence (DNA): TGTGCCAGCAGCCAAGATGTGTTTGTTCGACGGGGTCGGGGGTACGAGCAGTACTTC. The encoded protein is CASSQDVFVRRGRGYEQYF.

The chain is built from TRBV7-8 and TRBJ2-5, with D possibly matching TRBD1 (6 bases). Germline CDR1 reads SGHVS; CDR2 reads FQNEAQ. This CDR3 is 16 amino acids long. Trimming left V 3 bases short and J 2 bases short, with 16 bases between. This chain's CDR3 is CASSFRIGTRQETQYF. CDR3 nucleotides: TGTGCCAGCAGCTTTCGGATCGGGACAAGACAAGAGACCCAGTACTTC. Full variable domain (outside the CDR3, taken from reference TRBV7-8 and TRBJ2-5): GAGVSQSPRYKVAKRGQDVALRCDPISGHVSLFWYQQALGQGPEFLTYFQNEAQLDKSGLPSDRFFAERPEGSVSTLKIQRTQQEDSAVYLCASSFRIGTRQETQYFGPGTRLLVL.

The chain employs TRBV7-8 and TRBJ1-1, with TRBD1 matching 9 bases. Looked up from germline, CDR1 is SGHVS and CDR2 is FQNEAQ. The CDR3 sequence is 15 residues long. V shed 4 bases and J 4 bases; nucleotides not matched to a gene: 7. CDR3 in amino acids: CASSSRQGVSTEAFF. The CDR3 DNA reads as TGTGCCAGCAGCTCCAGACAGGGGGTGAGCACTGAAGCTTTCTTT.

The chain is built from TRBV7-2 and TRBJ1-1; TRBD1 aligns across 9 bases. V lost 2 bases, J lost 8 bases, and 3 bases stayed unmatched. This CDR3 contains 13 residues. Germline CDR1 is SGHTA and CDR2 is FQGNSA. The CDR3 DNA is TGTGCCAGCAGCTTAATACAGGGGGCAGAAGCTTTCTTT. Protein product: CASSLIQGAEAFF.

This clone was detected a few times. The chain couples TRBV3-1 (or the pseudogene TRBV3-2) to TRBJ2-5; D gene uncertain. Germline CDR1 and CDR2: LGHDT and YNNKEL (reference sequence). V lost 4 bases to trimming and J lost 4 bases, with 19 bases between them. This CDR3 contains 16 residues. The CDR3 spells CASSPGMRGPGETQYF. In DNA form, the CDR3 reads TGTGCCAGCAGCCCAGGAATGCGAGGCCCCGGAGAGACCCAGTACTTC.

This chain links TRBV18 with TRBJ2-7; D may be TRBD2 (6 bases). The germline CDR1 and CDR2 sequences are KGHSH and LQKENI. Trimming removed 3 bases at V and 4 bases at J, with 16 bases between. This CDR3 spans 15 amino acids. Here the CDR3 DNA reads TGTGCCAGCTCACCCCGGGGGAGCGGAAGATACGAGCAGTACTTC. Translating gives CASSPRGSGRYEQYF.

The chain couples TRBV6-2 or TRBV6-3 to TRBJ2-7; D is unresolved. CDR1 MNHEY and CDR2 SVGEGT come from the germline V gene. Between the trimmed V and J ends, which lost 2 bases and 6 bases, there was a span of 17 bases. CDR3 size: 15 residues. The CDR3 coding sequence is TGTGCCAGCAGTTACGGCCCAGGAGTAATTAGCGAGCAGTACTTC. Its protein product is CASSYGPGVISEQYF.

The chain recombines TRBV5-1 with TRBJ1-6, with no clear D. Trimming shortened V by 2 bases and J by 9 bases, and 9 bases separated the two germline ends. Per germline, CDR1 SGHRS and CDR2 YFSETQ. The CDR3 consists of 13 residues. The chain's CDR3 is CASSLLRFSPLHF. CDR3 in DNA: TGCGCCAGCAGCTTACTGCGTTTTTCACCCCTCCACTTT.

The genes are TRBV29-1 and TRBJ1-1; D ambiguous. Germline CDR1 SQVTM, CDR2 ANQGSEA. V was pared by 4 bases and J by 4 bases, with 7 bases between. There are 11 residues in the CDR3. The CDR3 nucleotides read TGCAGCGTTGGTCTTGGCACTGAAGCTTTCTTT. The encoded protein is CSVGLGTEAFF.

The rearrangement uses TRBV20-1 and TRBJ2-7; D possibly matches TRBD1 or TRBD2 (5 bases each). The CDR3 sequence is 14 residues long. The V end was cut by 3 bases, the J end by 2 bases, with 14 bases between. Germline assignment: CDR1 DFQATT and CDR2 SNEGSKA (reference sequence). CDR3 sequence reads: CSASVGTVAYEQYF. CDR3 nucleotide sequence: TGCAGTGCTAGTGTAGGGACGGTTGCCTACGAGCAGTACTTC.

This chain links TRBV7-9 with TRBJ2-2; 9 bases are a match to TRBD2. The germline CDR1 and CDR2 sequences are SEHNR and FQNEAQ (reference sequence). Trimming took 2 bases from V and 6 from J; bases not matched to a gene: 7. CDR3 length: 16 amino acids. The DNA for the CDR3 is TGTGCCAGCAGCTTAAACCCTAGCGGGGATTCCGGGGAGCTGTTTTTT. Translated, it gives CASSLNPSGDSGELFF.